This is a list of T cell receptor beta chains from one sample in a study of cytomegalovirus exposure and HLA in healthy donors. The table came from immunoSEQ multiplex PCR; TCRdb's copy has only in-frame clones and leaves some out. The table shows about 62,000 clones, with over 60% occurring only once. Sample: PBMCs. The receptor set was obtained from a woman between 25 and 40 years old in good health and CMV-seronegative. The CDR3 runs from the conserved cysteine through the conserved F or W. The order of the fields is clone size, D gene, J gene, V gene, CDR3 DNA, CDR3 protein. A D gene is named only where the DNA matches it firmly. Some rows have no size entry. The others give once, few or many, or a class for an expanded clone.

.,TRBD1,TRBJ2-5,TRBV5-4,TGTGCCAGCAGCGTTGGACAGGGCCCCCAAGAGACCCAGTACTTC,CASSVGQGPQETQYF
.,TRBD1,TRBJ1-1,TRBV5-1,TGCGCCAGCAGCTTGGGACAGGGGGCCACTGAAGCTTTCTTT,CASSLGQGATEAFF
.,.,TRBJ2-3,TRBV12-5,TGTGCTAGTGATCCCGGGGGGCCAGCTTCGGATACGCAGTATTTT,CASDPGGPASDTQYF
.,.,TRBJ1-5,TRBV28,TGTGCCAGCAGTTTGTGGTCACCTAGTGGCCGTCTTGGTGGTCAGCCCCAGCATTTT,CASSLWSPSGRLGGQPQHF
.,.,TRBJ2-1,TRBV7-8,TGTGCCAGCAGCTTACCCGGGTCAAGGGAGCAGTTCTTC,CASSLPGSREQFF
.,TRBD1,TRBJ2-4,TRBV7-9,TGTGCCAGCAGCTTAACGACAGGGACCAAAAACATTCAGTACTTC,CASSLTTGTKNIQYF
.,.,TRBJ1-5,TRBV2,TGTGCCAGCAGTGCGGAGCGGCAGCCCCAGCATTTT,CASSAERQPQHF
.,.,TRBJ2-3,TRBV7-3,TGTGCCAGCAGCCCTAGCTACGCAGATACGCAGTATTTT,CASSPSYADTQYF
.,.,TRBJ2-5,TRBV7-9,TGTTCCAGCAGCTTGGAGGACTTC,CSSSLEDF
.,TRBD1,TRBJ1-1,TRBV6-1,TGTGCCAGCAGTGGTGGCAGGGGGCGGCCAGACACTGAAGCTTTCTTT,CASSGGRGRPDTEAFF
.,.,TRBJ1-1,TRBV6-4,TGTGCCAGCAGTGACTCAACAGGGAACACTGAAGCTTTCTTT,CASSDSTGNTEAFF
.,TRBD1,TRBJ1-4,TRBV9,TGTGCCAGCAGCGTTGGGACAGGGCATGAAAAACTGTTTTTT,CASSVGTGHEKLFF
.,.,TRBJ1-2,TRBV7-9,TGTGCCAGCAGCTTAGCAACAGGGACCTATGGCTACACCTTC,CASSLATGTYGYTF
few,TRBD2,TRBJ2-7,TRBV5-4,TGTGCCAGCAGCTTGGGCCCGGGGGGCTACGAGCAGTACTTC,CASSLGPGGYEQYF
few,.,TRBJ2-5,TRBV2,TGTGCCAGCAGTGAGCCCAGGTACCAAGAGACCCAGTACTTC,CASSEPRYQETQYF
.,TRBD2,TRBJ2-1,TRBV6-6,TGTGCCAGCAGTTCGATACTAGCGGGAGTGGACAATGAGCAGTTCTTC,CASSSILAGVDNEQFF
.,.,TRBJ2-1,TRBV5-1,TGCGCCAGCAGCTTGGGAGACAATGAGCAGTTCTTC,CASSLGDNEQFF
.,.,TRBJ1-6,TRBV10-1,TGCGCCAGCAGGCACAGACGGCGATTGTGGGGGGACGGAGGTTCACCCCTCCACTTT,CASRHRRRLWGDGGSPLHF
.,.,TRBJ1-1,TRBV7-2,TGTGCCAGCAGCCCCCGCGGGGATCGGGGCGCTTTCTTT,CASSPRGDRGAFF
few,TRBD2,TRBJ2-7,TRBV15,TGTGCCACCAGCCGGACTAGCGGGAGAGGGGACACCTACGAGCAGTACTTC,CATSRTSGRGDTYEQYF
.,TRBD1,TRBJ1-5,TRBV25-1,TGTGCCAGCAGTGCTGCAACAGGGGCGGGCAATCAGCCCCAGCATTTT,CASSAATGAGNQPQHF
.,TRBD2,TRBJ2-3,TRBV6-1,TGTGCCAGCACCCCCACTAGCGGGAGGGATACGCAGTATTTT,CASTPTSGRDTQYF
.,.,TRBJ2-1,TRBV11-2,TGTGCCAGCAGCTTAGGGAGCGGCTCCTATGACAATGAGCAGTTCTTC,CASSLGSGSYDNEQFF
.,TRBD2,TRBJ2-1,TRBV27,TGTGCCAGCAGTTTATCGATGGGTAGCGGGACGGAGCAGTTCTTC,CASSLSMGSGTEQFF
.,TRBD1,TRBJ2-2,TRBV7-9,TGTGCCAGCAGGTCCGGGACAGGGGTCACCGGGGAGCTGTTTTTT,CASRSGTGVTGELFF
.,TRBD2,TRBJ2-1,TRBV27,TGTGCCAGCAGTCCGACTAGCGGGAGTGTCTACAATGAGCAGTTCTTC,CASSPTSGSVYNEQFF
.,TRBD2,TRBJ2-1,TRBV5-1,TGCGCCAGCTACCCCGCGGAAGCGGGGTACAATGAGCAGTTCTTC,CASYPAEAGYNEQFF
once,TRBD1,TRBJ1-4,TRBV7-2,TGTGCCAGCAGCTTATATATCACAGGGGGCGCGGCAACTAATGAAAAACTGTTTTTT,CASSLYITGGAATNEKLFF
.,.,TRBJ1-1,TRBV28,TGTGCCAGCAGTTTATACGCCGGGGGGGGGCTGGTAACTGAAGCTTTCTTT,CASSLYAGGGLVTEAFF
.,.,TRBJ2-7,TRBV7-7,TGTGCCAGCAGCCTATACCTTACAGGAAACTCCTACGAGCAGTACTTC,CASSLYLTGNSYEQYF
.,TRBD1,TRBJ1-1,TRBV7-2,TGTGCCAGCAGAAACCTCGACAGGGGAAGAGCCGAAGCTTTCTTT,CASRNLDRGRAEAFF
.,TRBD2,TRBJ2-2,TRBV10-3,TGTGCCGTCTCGCTAGCGGGATTGGAGCTGTTTTTT,CAVSLAGLELFF
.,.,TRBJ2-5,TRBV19,TGTGCCAGTAGTATCCCCCTCGAGGGCCAAGAGACCCAGTACTTC,CASSIPLEGQETQYF
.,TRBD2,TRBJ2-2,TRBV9,TGTGCCAGCAGCGTAGGTACCGGCGGGAGGGCGGGCACCGGGGAGCTGTTTTTT,CASSVGTGGRAGTGELFF
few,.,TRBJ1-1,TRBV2,TGTGCCAGCAGTGTACAAGGGGGGGCGGCCACTGAAGCTTTCTTT,CASSVQGGAATEAFF
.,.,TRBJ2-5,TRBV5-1,TGCGCCAGCAGCTTGCGGCTAGTCTCCGAGACCCAGTACTTC,CASSLRLVSETQYF
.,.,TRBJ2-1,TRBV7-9,TGTTCCAGCAGCCTCTGGTCCGCCAGTGAGCAGTTCTTC,CSSSLWSASEQFF
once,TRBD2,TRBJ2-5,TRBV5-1,TGCGCCAGCAGCCTAGGACTAGCGGGAGGACAAGAGACCCAGTACTTC,CASSLGLAGGQETQYF
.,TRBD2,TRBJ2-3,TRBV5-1,TGCGCCAGCAGCTCCGGGACTAGCGGGCAATACACAGATACGCAGTATTTT,CASSSGTSGQYTDTQYF
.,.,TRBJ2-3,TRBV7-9,TGTGCCAGCAGCTTTAGCCAGGGGTCAGATACGCAGTATTTT,CASSFSQGSDTQYF